Included here is one T cell receptor beta chain sequence, with context. Its target is unknown. The sample comes from a study of beta chain features in type 1 diabetes. Study details: Age and gender were similar between patients and healthy donors, as were cell yields. General study points: It was not settled here whether HLA type affects TCRB rearrangement. TCRB CDR3s from Type 1 diabetes patients were moderately but significantly shorter in all four CD4+ subsets.

The CDR3 has 14 residues. CDR1 is SGHDT and CDR2 is YYEEEE in the germline V gene. V was trimmed by 2 bases and J by 5 bases, leaving 13 bases between them. Expressed TCRB transcripts were sequenced because the isolated RNA had all been reverse transcribed beforehand. Measured with immunoSEQ multiplex PCR; TCRdb has only the in-frame clones, and not every one. This sample has roughly 14,000 clones, with more than 55% found just once. The clonotype originates from a young woman with type 1 diabetes. The sequenced sample consisted of stem cell memory CD4+ T cells from blood. The chain couples TRBV5-6 to TRBJ1-1; D unresolved. CDR3 amino acids: CASSLYGVGTEAFF. CDR3 bases: TGTGCCAGCAGCTTATACGGGGTTGGAACTGAAGCTTTCTTT. The entire variable domain, with the rest obtained from reference TRBV5-6 and TRBJ1-1, is as follows: DAGVTQSPTHLIKTRGQQVTLRCSPKSGHDTVSWYQQALGQGPQFIFQYYEEEERQRGNFPDRFSGHQFPNYSSELNVNALLLGDSALYLCASSLYGVGTEAFFGQGTRLTVV.